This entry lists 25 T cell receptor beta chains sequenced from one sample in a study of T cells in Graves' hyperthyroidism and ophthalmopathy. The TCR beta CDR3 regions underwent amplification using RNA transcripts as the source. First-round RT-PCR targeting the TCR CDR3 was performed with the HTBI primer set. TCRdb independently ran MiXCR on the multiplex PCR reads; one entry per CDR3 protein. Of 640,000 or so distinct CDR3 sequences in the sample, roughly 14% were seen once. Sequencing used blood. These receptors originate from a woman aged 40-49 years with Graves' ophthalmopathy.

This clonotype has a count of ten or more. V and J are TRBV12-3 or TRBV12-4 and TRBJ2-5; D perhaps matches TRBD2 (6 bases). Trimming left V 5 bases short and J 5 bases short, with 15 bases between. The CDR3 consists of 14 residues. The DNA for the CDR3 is TGTGCCAGCAGTCCCCCGGGGGTGACGGAGACCCAGTACTTC. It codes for CASSPPGVTETQYF.

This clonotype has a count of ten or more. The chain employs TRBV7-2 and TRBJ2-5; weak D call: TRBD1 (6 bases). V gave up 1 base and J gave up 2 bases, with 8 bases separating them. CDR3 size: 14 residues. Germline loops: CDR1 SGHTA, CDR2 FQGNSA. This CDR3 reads CASSLGGQQETQYF. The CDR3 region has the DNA TGTGCCAGCAGCTTAGGTGGACAGCAAGAGACCCAGTACTTC.

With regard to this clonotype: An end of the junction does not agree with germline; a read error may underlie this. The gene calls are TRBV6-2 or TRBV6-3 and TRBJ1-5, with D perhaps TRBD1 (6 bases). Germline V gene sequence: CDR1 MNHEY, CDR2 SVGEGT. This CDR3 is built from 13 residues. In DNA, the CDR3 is TGTGCCAGCTCGAGGGGGAGCAATCATCCCCAGCATTTT. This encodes CASSRGSNHPQHF.

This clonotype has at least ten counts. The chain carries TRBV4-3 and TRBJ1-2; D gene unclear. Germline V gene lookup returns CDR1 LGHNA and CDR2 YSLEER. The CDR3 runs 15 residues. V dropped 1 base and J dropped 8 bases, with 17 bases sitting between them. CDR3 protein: CASSQVYGCIGGYTF. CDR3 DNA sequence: TGCGCCAGCAGCCAAGTCTACGGATGTATCGGCGGCTACACCTTC.

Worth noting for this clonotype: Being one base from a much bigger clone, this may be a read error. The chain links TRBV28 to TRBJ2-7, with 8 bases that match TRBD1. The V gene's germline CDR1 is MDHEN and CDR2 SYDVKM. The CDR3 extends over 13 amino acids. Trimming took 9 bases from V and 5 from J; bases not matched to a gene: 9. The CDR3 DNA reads TGTGCCAGAATCGATCAGGGGGCCAACGAGCAGTACTTC. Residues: CARIDQGANEQYF.

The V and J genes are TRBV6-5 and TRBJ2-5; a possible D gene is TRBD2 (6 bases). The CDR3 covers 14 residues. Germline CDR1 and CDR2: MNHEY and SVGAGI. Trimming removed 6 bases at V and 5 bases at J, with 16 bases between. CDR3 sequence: CASSLQTSRETQYF. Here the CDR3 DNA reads TGTGCCAGCAGCTTACAAACTAGCCGGGAGACCCAGTACTTC.

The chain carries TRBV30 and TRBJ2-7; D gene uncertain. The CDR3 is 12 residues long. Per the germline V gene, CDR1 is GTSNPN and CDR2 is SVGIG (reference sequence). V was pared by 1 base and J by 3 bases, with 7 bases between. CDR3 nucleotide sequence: TGTGCCTGGAGTGGGACGGTCTACGAGCAGTACTTC. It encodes CAWSGTVYEQYF.

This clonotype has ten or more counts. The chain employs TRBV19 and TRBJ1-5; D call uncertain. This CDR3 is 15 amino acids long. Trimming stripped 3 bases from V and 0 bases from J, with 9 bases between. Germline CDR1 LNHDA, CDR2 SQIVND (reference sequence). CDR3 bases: TGTGCCAGTAGTATGAGTCGTTATAGCAATCAGCCCCAGCATTTT. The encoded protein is CASSMSRYSNQPQHF.

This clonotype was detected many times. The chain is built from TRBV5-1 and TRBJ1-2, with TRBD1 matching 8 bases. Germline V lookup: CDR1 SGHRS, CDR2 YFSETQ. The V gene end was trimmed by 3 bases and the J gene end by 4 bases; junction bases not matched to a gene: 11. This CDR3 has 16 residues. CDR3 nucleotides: TGCGCCAGCAGCTCCAAGACAGGGGCTCATGGCTATGGCTACACCTTC. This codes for CASSSKTGAHGYGYTF.

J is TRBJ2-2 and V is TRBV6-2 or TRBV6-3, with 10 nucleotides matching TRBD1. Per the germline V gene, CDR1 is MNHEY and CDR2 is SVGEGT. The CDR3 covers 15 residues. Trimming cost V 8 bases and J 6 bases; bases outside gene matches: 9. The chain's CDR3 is CASGRQGAFSGELFF. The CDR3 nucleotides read TGTGCCAGCGGAAGACAGGGGGCGTTTTCCGGGGAGCTGTTTTTT.

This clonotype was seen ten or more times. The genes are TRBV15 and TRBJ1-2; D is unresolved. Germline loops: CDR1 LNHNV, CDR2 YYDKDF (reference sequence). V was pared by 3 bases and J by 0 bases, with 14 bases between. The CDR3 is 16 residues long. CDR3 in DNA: TGTGCCACCAGCAGTCCGACGAGGGCAGCTAACTATGGCTACACCTTC. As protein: CATSSPTRAANYGYTF.

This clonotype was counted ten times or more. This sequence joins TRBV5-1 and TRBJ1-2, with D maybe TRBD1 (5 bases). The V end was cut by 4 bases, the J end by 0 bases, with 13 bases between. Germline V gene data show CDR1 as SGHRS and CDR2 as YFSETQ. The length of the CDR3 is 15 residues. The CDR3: CASSGDATANYGYTF. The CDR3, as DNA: TGCGCCAGCAGCGGAGATGCGACAGCTAACTATGGCTACACCTTC.

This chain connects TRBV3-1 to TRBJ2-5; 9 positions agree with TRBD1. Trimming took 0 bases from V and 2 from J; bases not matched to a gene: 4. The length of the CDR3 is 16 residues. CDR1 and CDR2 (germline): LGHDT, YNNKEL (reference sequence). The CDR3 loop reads CASSQEHGTGQETQYF. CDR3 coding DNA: TGTGCCAGCAGCCAAGAACACGGGACAGGGCAAGAGACCCAGTACTTC.

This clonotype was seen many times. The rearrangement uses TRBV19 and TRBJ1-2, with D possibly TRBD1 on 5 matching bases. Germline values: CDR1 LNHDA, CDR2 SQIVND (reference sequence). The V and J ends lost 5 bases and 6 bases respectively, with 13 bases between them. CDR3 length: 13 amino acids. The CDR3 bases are TGTGCCAGTAGTCCCGGGACTCGGCATGGCTACACCTTC. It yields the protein CASSPGTRHGYTF.

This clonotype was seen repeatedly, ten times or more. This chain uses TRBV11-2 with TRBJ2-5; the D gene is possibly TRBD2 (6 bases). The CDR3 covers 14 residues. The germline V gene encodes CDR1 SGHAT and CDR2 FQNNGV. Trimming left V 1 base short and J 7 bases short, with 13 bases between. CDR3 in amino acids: CASSLVAVDGTQYF. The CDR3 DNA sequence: TGTGCCAGCAGCTTAGTAGCGGTGGACGGGACCCAGTACTTC.

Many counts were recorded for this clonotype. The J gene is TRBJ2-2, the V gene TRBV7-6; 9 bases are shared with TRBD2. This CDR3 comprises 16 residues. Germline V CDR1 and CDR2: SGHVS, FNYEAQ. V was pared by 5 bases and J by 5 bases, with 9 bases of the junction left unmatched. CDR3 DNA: TGTGCCAGCAGCGAGACGGGGACTAGCCGGACCGGGGAGCTGTTTTTT. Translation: CASSETGTSRTGELFF.

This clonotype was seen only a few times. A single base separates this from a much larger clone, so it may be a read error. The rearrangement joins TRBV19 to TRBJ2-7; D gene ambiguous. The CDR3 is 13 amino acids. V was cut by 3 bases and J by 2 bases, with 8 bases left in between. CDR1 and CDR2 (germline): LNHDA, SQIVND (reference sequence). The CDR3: CASSMWQTYEQYF. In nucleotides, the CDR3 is TGTGCCAGTAGTATGTGGCAGACCTACGAGCAGTACTTC.

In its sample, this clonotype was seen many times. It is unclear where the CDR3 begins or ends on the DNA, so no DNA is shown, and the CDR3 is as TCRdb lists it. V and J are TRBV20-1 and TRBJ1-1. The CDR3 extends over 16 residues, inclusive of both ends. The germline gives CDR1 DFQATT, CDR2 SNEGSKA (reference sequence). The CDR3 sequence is CSAGDRALLFGDGTFF.

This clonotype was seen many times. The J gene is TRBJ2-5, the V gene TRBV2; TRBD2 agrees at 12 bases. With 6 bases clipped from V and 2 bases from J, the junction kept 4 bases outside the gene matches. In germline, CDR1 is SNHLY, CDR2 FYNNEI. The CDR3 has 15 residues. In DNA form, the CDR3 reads TGTGCCAGCAGCCGACTAGCGGGAGTACAAGAGACCCAGTACTTC. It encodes CASSRLAGVQETQYF.

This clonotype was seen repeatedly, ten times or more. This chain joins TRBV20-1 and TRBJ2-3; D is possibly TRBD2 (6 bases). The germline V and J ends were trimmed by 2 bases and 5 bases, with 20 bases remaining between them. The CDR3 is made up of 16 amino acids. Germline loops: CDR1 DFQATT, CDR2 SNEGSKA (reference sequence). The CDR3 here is CSARIPEGRMVDTQYF. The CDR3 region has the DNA TGCAGTGCTAGAATCCCGGAAGGGAGGATGGTAGATACGCAGTATTTT.

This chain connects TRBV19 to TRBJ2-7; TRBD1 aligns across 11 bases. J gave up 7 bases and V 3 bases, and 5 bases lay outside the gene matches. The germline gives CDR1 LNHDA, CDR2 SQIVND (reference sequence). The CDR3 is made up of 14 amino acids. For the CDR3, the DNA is TGTGCCAGTAGTATCACCGGGACAGGGGGAGAGCAGTACTTC. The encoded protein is CASSITGTGGEQYF. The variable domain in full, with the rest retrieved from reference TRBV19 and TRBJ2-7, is DGGITQSPKYLFRKEGQNVTLSCEQNLNHDAMYWYRQDPGQGLRLIYYSQIVNDFQKGDIAEGYSVSREKKESFPLTVTSAQKNPTAFYLCASSITGTGGEQYFGPGTRLTVT.

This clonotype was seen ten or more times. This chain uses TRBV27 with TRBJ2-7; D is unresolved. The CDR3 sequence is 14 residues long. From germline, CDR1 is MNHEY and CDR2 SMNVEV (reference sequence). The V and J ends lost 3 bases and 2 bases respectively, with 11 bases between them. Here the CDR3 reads CASSFLGKTYEQYF. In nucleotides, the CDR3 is TGTGCCAGCAGTTTTCTAGGGAAGACCTACGAGCAGTACTTC.

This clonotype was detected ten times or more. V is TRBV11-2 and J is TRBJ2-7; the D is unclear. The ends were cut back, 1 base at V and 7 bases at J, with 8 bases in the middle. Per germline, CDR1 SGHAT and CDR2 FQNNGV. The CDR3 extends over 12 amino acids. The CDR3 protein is CASSLVRVEQYF. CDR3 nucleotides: TGTGCCAGCAGCTTAGTACGAGTGGAGCAGTACTTC. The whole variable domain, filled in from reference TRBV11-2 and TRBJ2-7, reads EAGVAQSPRYKIIEKRQSVAFWCNPISGHATLYWYQQILGQGPKLLIQFQNNGVVDDSQLPKDRFSAERLKGVDSTLKIQPAKLEDSAVYLCASSLVRVEQYFGPGTRLTVT.

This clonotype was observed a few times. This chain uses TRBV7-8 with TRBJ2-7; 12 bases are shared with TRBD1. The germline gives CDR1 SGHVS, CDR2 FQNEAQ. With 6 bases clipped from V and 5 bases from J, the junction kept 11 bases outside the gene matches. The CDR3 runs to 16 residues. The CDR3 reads CASSYSPGTGGHEQYF. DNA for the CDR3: TGTGCCAGCAGTTACTCCCCCGGGACAGGGGGCCACGAGCAGTACTTC.

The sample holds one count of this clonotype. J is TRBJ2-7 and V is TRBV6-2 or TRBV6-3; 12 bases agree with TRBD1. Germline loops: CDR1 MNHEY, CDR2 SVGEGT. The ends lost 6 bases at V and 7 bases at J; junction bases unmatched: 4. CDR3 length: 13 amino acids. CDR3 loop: CASRGQGAREQYF. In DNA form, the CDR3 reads TGTGCCAGCAGGGGACAGGGGGCAAGGGAGCAGTACTTC.